This note documents a single T cell receptor beta chain sequence. A few counts support this clone. Which antigen it targets is not known. The record has no base qualities; no much larger clone is one base away. The cohort comprised 666 healthy bone marrow donors. Cohort members were all nominally healthy when sampled, although unrecorded immune exposures were likely present. The donor tested CMV seronegative and was one of the 352 seronegative cohort members. Each donor provided a peripheral blood sample, and peripheral blood mononuclear cells were used for TCR beta sequencing. Genomic DNA extraction from the blood cell samples was performed with the Qiagen DNeasy Blood Extraction Kit. CDR1 and CDR2 were assigned from the germline V gene (reference sequence) as SGHNT and YYREEE. Inclusive of the bounding cysteine and phenylalanine, the CDR3 is 14 residues long. Only the CDR3 portion is preserved as DNA: 42 bases, with reading frame beginning at the first base. V is cut back by 1 base and J by 5 bases, with 5 bases in the junction unmatched.

The record originates from a study of cytomegalovirus exposure and HLA in healthy donors (dated by TCRdb to the late 2010s). With respect to the entire study: An earlier analysis of some 600 of the donors reported 276 Gb of sequence data and 117 million unique TCR beta sequences obtained from about 179 million T cells. An early release that covered roughly 600 HLA-typed donors contained approximately 320 gigabases of sequencing data and tens of millions of unique TCR sequences. Among the approximately 400 genotyped donors, around 81% belonged to the genetic ancestry cluster associated with self-reported Caucasian donors. The aim of the study was to test whether cataloging public T cell receptors could identify signatures of past pathogen exposure. The study used immunosequencing to profile the T cell repertoires of around 600 subjects and linked those repertoires to cytomegalovirus serostatus. Along with the approximately 650-subject first cohort, a separate validation cohort of approximately 110 different subjects was used. The study combined high-throughput TCR immunosequencing, statistical association of individual TCRs with disease status, and machine learning to predict cytomegalovirus infection status. To study patterns of TCR occurrence, a later analysis re-analyzed previously published TCR beta repertoires from several hundred donors and added high-resolution HLA genotyping. Rather than drawing on any new phenotypic data, the later analysis identified candidate immune exposures from TCR beta sequences and the way those sequences occurred across donors. An earlier analysis of 587 of the donors used high-throughput TCR beta sequencing to judge whether each TCR beta V gene segment behaved as functional or pseudogenic. Donor age, sex, ethnicity and CMV serostatus were compiled alongside the repertoire data. In a later genetic analysis, genome-wide SNP genotypes for about 65% of the 666 donors were used, and that subset was treated as a discovery cohort. Every discovery cohort repertoire had been produced on one sequencing platform. HLA typing included class I and class II loci at four-digit resolution. The number of donors typed differed by locus, with about 629-640 for A, B, C, DRB1 and DQB1, roughly 520 for DQA1, some 570 for DPA1, and some 440 for DPB1. A handful of DR-DQ haplotypes were handled as single units for association and clustering because linkage in the cohort was strong. Across some 400 genotyped donors of the cohort, an average of about 220,000 unique TCR beta nucleotide sequences per donor were sequenced, and approximately 17% of those sequences were non-productive.

Libraries were prepared through the immunoSEQ multiplex PCR assay. The multiplex PCR relied on a mix of 60 forward primers for TCR Vbeta segments and 13 reverse primers for TCR Jbeta segments. The CDR3 region of rearranged TCR beta genes was amplified from genomic DNA by a multiplex PCR assay. Amplified TCR beta libraries were sequenced as 87-base-pair reads on the Illumina HiSeq System. From the authors' description of their analysis: Across the roughly 670 repertoires, a later analysis counted about 81 million unique TCR beta chains, approximately 12 million of which were shared by at least two donors. Raw reads were error-corrected and collapsed into unique sequences by a nearest-neighbor algorithm in which closely related sequences were merged to remove PCR and sequencing errors. To assign V, D and J gene segments, CDR3 sequences were aligned to IMGT reference sequences. For a sequence to be retained, a match of at least six nucleotides to both a V gene segment and a J gene segment was required. A rearrangement counted as productive if the CDR3 had no stop codons and remained in frame with V and J, and every other rearrangement counted as non-productive. CDR3 was defined by IMGT convention, running from the second conserved V-encoded cysteine to the conserved J-encoded phenylalanine. The earlier analysis of 587 of the donors excluded any sequence lacking an unambiguous match to a single V gene segment. In an earlier analysis of approximately 590 of the donors, V segments were called functional above 56.7% productive rearrangements and were called segregating when the between-donor standard deviation exceeded 5%. To diagnose cytomegalovirus status from the catalog of TCR beta chain sequences, a statistical classification framework was built. In a later analysis, V and J genes were assigned by comparing TCR nucleotide sequences against IMGT/GENE-DB human TR gene sequences. A later analysis assigned CDR3 sequences and most-parsimonious VDJ recombination scenarios with the TCRdist pipeline. In a later analysis, each TCR beta chain was defined by its CDR3 amino acid sequence together with its V-gene family, and reads without a unique V-gene family were excluded. As a way to deal with suspected cross-contamination and a sequencing artifact, a later analysis dropped 450 to 600 nucleotide sequences that were highly shared and had low generation probability. For each public chain, a later analysis derived a clonal expansion index from normalized ranks of inferred template counts within each repertoire. In a later analysis, generation probabilities were computed with a VDJ recombination model fitted to out-of-frame rearrangements, and the resulting probabilities were checked against IGoR. In a later analysis, TCR-TCR, TCR-HLA and TCR-CMV co-occurrence was scored with hypergeometric tests, and a repertoire-size bias correction was applied to TCR pairs. In a later analysis, false discovery rates were estimated by permuting HLA or CMV assignments 20 times. In a later analysis, co-occurring TCRs were grouped with DBSCAN, and TCRdist sequence similarity was added when clustering was performed within HLA-allele-positive subsets. Co-occurrence clustering excluded repertoires with fewer than 30,000 or more than 120,000 public chains, plus five with anomalous nucleotide sharing. TCRdb re-hosts the immuneACCESS table, in-frame sequences only. Its copies lack some clones; in the studies checked, an unresolved V gene accounts for under half of them, and the cause for the rest is not known. V and J calls and clone size are as listed in that table; D and trimming were resolved from the DNA. The sample yields a few hundred thousand clones; more than 55% were counted once. The ten biggest clones cover approximately 2.1% of the sample.

General study outcomes and caveats: Linkage disequilibrium might explain the correlated functional status among segregating V segments, but an unknown experimental factor could not be ruled out. Sequencing depth was assumed to be roughly uniform across donors in the presence/absence analyses, though that assumption may not hold. Fewer than 20 rarely observed V segments, including chromosome 9 orphons, were excluded from the earlier analysis of about 500 of the donors because counts were too low. Across donors, most TCR sequences were observed very rarely, whereas some public TCRs were present in many individuals. A further reported finding was that TCR beta sequences accurately predicted the HLA-A and HLA-B alleles for most subjects in the first cohort. A few of the identified cytomegalovirus-associated TCR beta chains were confirmed in vitro to be specific for cytomegalovirus antigens. Specific HLA alleles were associated with 15,000 to 20,000 TCR beta sequences at a false discovery rate of 0.05 in a later analysis. The only immune exposure information available for the cohort was CMV serostatus. A later analysis found that TCR association rates varied across HLA loci, with DRB1 alleles showing the most associated TCRs and HLA-C alleles the fewest. Because some donors lacked HLA typing at each locus, the association tests relied only on the typed subset. This cohort had only TCR beta chains sequenced, and the lack of alpha or paired-chain data limited which features could be detected. Because the 87-base-pair reads could not distinguish some IMGT-functional V segments, including TRBV6-2 and TRBV6-3, those segments were excluded. An association between a missense DCLRE1C variant and V-gene and J-gene trimming of TCR beta chains was found in a later genetic analysis and replicated in an independent cohort. A cluster of highly shared sequence variants was judged likely to be a technical artifact of the sequencing pipeline. An earlier analysis of approximately 590 of the donors showed that most TCR beta V segments appeared in productive rearrangements either about 87% or about 30% of the time, which broadly matched IMGT annotations. Cytomegalovirus status was reported to be diagnosed by the classifier with high specificity and sensitivity in both the original and validation cohorts. The study gave a list of 150 to 200 TCR beta chains associated with cytomegalovirus. When HLA alleles, especially DR and DQ, strongly co-occurred, attributing TCR associations to individual alleles was difficult. A later analysis found that most CMV-associated TCR beta chains appeared HLA-restricted, with HLA associations seemingly driven largely by CMV exposure. In a later analysis, HLA-associated TCR beta chains showed more clonal expansion and lower generation probabilities than non-associated chains that were equally common. It was suggested by the authors that the approach could potentially be generalized to other disease states and immunological phenotypes. According to a later genetic analysis, donors in an Asian-associated ancestry cluster had fewer N-insertions in productive TCRs than the approximately 670-donor mean. In a later analysis, several top co-occurrence clusters were reported to appear linked to parvovirus B19, influenza, CMV and Epstein-Barr virus.

The TCR originated in a female donor in good health and CMV-seronegative. The rearranged chain carries TRBV5-4 and TRBJ2-7; 8 nucleotides in the junction match TRBD2. The sequencing input was PBMCs. The CDR3: CASSLSPAGDEQYF. The DNA sequence is as follows: TGTGCCAGCAGCTTGTCTCCAGCGGGAGACGAGCAGTACTTC.